This T cell receptor beta chain was retrieved from a study of vaccination and CD4 T cells after COVID-19. Study as a whole: Taking of post-vaccine samples occurred a median approximately 72 days after dose two (range 14 to 241). Overall study findings and caveats: Relatively small numbers of convalescent patients were studied, with no early post-infection timepoints included.

V lost 9 bases, J lost 6 bases, and 8 bases lay in between. This CDR3 region has 11 residues. Germline values: CDR1 SNHLY, CDR2 FYNNEI. Oncomine TCR Beta short-read sequencing was applied to DNA from cultured CD4+ T cells. From the PCR reads, TCRdb called clonotypes with MiXCR, one entry per CDR3 protein. The sample has about 8,400 distinct CDR3 sequences, less than 55% seen once; the top ten hold under 25%. The treatment: approximately 9-day PBMC culture with coronavirus spike peptide pools or control peptides (ViraFEST assay). Harvesting of the unexposed donor's CD4+ T cells predated the COVID-19 pandemic (2011-2018). Cells permitting, SARS-CoV-2 S/N and four cold-coronavirus spikes were tested on unexposed-donor CD4+ T cells. A remark on this clonotype: The antigen remains undetermined.

The gene calls are TRBV2 and TRBJ2-2, with D uncertain. The clonotype was recovered from a human donor in good health. Source material: CD4+ T cells from blood, cultured in vitro. CDR3 nucleotides: TGTGCCAGACAGTTCCCCGGGGAGCTGTTTTTT. Protein product: CARQFPGELFF.